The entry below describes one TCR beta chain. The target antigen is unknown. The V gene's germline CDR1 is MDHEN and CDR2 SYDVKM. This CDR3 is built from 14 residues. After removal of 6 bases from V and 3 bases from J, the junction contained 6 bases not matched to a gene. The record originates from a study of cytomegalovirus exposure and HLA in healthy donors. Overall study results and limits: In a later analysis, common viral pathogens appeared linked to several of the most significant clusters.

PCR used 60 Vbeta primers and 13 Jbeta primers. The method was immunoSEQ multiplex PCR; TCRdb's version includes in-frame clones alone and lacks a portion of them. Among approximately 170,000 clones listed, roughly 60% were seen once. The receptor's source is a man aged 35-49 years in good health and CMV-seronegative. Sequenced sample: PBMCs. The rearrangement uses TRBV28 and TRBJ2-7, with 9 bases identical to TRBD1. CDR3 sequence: CASRGQGRIYEQYF. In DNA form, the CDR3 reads TGTGCCAGCAGGGGACAGGGCCGAATCTACGAGCAGTACTTC.